This TCR beta chain was profiled in a study of tumor-infiltrating lymphocytes in primary liver carcinoma. The V gene end was trimmed by 6 bases and the J gene end by 4 bases; junction bases not matched to a gene: 13. CDR3 size: 16 residues. The germline V gene has CDR1 SGHAT and CDR2 FQNNGV. RNA isolated from unsorted whole blood supplied the blood RNA, with germline DNA also extracted. TCR beta cDNA came from roughly 0.45 ug total RNA, primed with a constant-region primer. It was through three nested multiplex PCR rounds of slightly modified ARM-PCR that TCR beta libraries arose. In the first two PCR rounds, TRBV1-TRBV30 forward primers were paired with a C-beta reverse primer, and each round lasted approximately 9 cycles. TCRdb re-analysed the multiplex PCR reads in MiXCR, keeping a single row per CDR3 protein. Of 300,000 to 350,000 distinct CDR3 sequences in the sample, almost 65% were seen once.

This clonotype originated in a man aged 35-49 years with primary liver carcinoma and hepatitis B virus infection. The J gene is TRBJ2-7, the V gene TRBV11-2; 9 bases match TRBD2. Sequencing was done on a sample of peripheral blood. CDR3 sequence: CASSRREGLFNYEQYF. The CDR3 DNA follows: TGTGCCAGCAGTCGGCGGGAGGGCCTATTCAATTACGAGCAGTACTTC.